The 2 T cell receptor beta chains in this list originate from one sample, sequenced in a study of shared clonotypes between healthy human individuals. Generated by immunoSEQ multiplex PCR, the TCRdb table keeps only in-frame clones and is missing some. The repertoire holds around 2,000,000 clones, with about 95% as singletons. Positively selected for CCR7, the CD45RO-negative cells used as naive CD8 cells excluded terminally differentiated effector memory CD45RA+ cells. Sample: naive CD8+ T cells sorted from blood. These receptors came from a man aged 18 to 35 in good health.

This chain uses TRBV4-2 with TRBJ2-5, with D perhaps matching TRBD2 (6 bases). Trimming removed 4 bases at V and 3 bases at J, with 12 bases between. CDR3 length: 14 amino acids. Germline assignment: CDR1 LGHNA and CDR2 YNFKEQ. The CDR3 coding sequence is TGTGCCAGCAGCCCCCTGGGGACTGAAGAGACCCAGTACTTC. Protein product: CASSPLGTEETQYF.

This chain uses TRBV6-1 with TRBJ1-2; D not certain. Germline loops: CDR1 MNHNS, CDR2 SASEGT. The V and J ends lost 2 bases and 2 bases respectively, with 12 bases between them. This CDR3 has 15 residues. CDR3 sequence: CASSELAVQNYGYTF. As DNA, the CDR3 is TGTGCCAGCAGTGAATTAGCAGTCCAGAACTATGGCTACACCTTC.